These 24 T cell receptor beta chains were all obtained from the same sample, sequenced in a study of blood T cell repertoires in COVID-19. Some clones are missing from TCRdb's copy, which holds only in-frame ones; the method was immunoSEQ multiplex PCR. The table lists roughly 340,000 clones, about 90% of them singletons, with roughly 1.9% in the top ten. The source material was PBMCs or T cells enriched from blood (not recorded which). Source of these receptors: a man aged 35-49 years in a cohort exposed to, infected with or recovered from COVID-19 (not recorded which).

The rearrangement joins TRBV27 to TRBJ1-2; perhaps TRBD1 as D (6 bases). CDR1 is MNHEY and CDR2 is SMNVEV in the germline V gene (reference sequence). Trimming took 6 bases from V and 4 from J, leaving 12 bases between them. This CDR3 region has 13 residues. CDR3 sequence: CASRLRGGYGYTF. The CDR3, as DNA: TGTGCCAGCAGACTTAGGGGGGGCTATGGCTACACCTTC.

V is TRBV4-1 and J is TRBJ2-7; TRBD2 matches 12 bases. The CDR3 sequence is 15 residues long. With V trimmed by 4 bases and J by 7 bases, 8 bases remained unmatched. Germline CDR1 MGHRA, CDR2 YSYEKL. CDR3 bases: TGCGCCAGCAGCCGTACTAGCGGGAGGACGTATGAGCAGTACTTC. Its protein is CASSRTSGRTYEQYF.

The J gene is TRBJ2-7, the V gene TRBV28, with 7 bases aligning to TRBD2. This CDR3 has 17 amino acids. Germline-derived CDR1 and CDR2 are MDHEN and SYDVKM. Losses at the gene ends were 8 bases for V and 6 bases for J; bases not matched to a gene: 22. CDR3 sequence (DNA): TGTGCCAGCTTCTCGTGGGCGAGCGGGACCCCTGAGTCCGAGCAGTACTTC. As protein: CASFSWASGTPESEQYF.

The chain is built from TRBV5-1 and TRBJ2-7; tentative D call: TRBD1 (5 bases). CDR1 SGHRS and CDR2 YFSETQ come from the germline V gene. Trimming pared 5 bases from V and 4 bases from J, leaving 19 bases between. The CDR3 runs 15 residues. The CDR3 loop is CASSENSGSVYEQYF. CDR3 nucleotide sequence: TGCGCCAGCAGTGAAAACTCAGGGTCGGTGTACGAGCAGTACTTC.

The CDR3 nucleotides read TGTGCCAGCAGCCCCCAGACAGGGGATGGCTACACCTTC. Translating gives CASSPQTGDGYTF. The chain is built from TRBV7-2 and TRBJ1-2; TRBD1 matches 8 bases. The CDR3 sequence is 13 residues long. Looked up from germline, CDR1 is SGHTA and CDR2 is FQGNSA. The V and J ends lost 5 bases and 6 bases, in that order; junction bases with no gene match: 5.

This clone appeared a single time. The J gene is TRBJ2-7, the V gene TRBV11-1, with D perhaps matching TRBD1 (6 bases). The germline gives CDR1 SGHAT, CDR2 FQDESV (reference sequence). The CDR3 sequence is 13 residues long. Between the trimmed V and J ends, which lost 3 bases and 4 bases, there was a span of 10 bases. This CDR3 reads CASSFDRKYEQYF. CDR3 in DNA: TGTGCCAGCAGCTTTGACAGGAAGTACGAGCAGTACTTC.

About this clone: The junction differs from germline at one of its ends, possibly a read error. The chain links TRBV3-1 (or the pseudogene TRBV3-2) to TRBJ1-4; D is undetermined. CDR3 length: 15 residues. CDR1 is LGHDT and CDR2 is YNNKEL in the germline V gene (reference sequence). CDR3 amino acids: CASSKDLRSNEKLFF. DNA for the CDR3: TGTGCCAGCAGCAAAGACCTGCGGAGTAATGAAAAACTGTTTTTT.

V and J are TRBV7-9 and TRBJ2-1; 9 nucleotides match TRBD2. Per the germline V gene, CDR1 is SEHNR and CDR2 is FQNEAQ (reference sequence). The ends lost 2 bases at V and 6 bases at J; junction bases unmatched: 5. The CDR3 consists of 15 residues. The CDR3 reads CASSLRLADINEQFF. The CDR3 coding sequence is TGTGCCAGCAGCTTACGACTAGCGGATATCAATGAGCAGTTCTTC.

This sequence joins TRBV29-1 and TRBJ2-7, with 10 bases lining up with TRBD2. In germline, CDR1 is SQVTM, CDR2 ANQGSEA. The V and J ends lost 5 bases and 6 bases, in that order; junction bases with no gene match: 4. The CDR3 is made up of 12 amino acids. CDR3 coding DNA: TGCAGCGTTCTAGCGGGAGTGGGCGAGCAGTACTTC. This translates into CSVLAGVGEQYF.

This chain joins TRBV29-1 and TRBJ1-4; D is unresolved. The germline V gene has CDR1 SQVTM and CDR2 ANQGSEA. V shed 5 bases and J shed 0 bases, with 10 bases lying between them. The CDR3 covers 14 residues. The CDR3 DNA is TGCAGCGTTCGGGGTATCTCAACTAATGAAAAACTGTTTTTT. This encodes CSVRGISTNEKLFF.

This chain links TRBV7-2 with TRBJ1-5; D not certain. Trimming pared 3 bases from V and 7 bases from J, leaving 10 bases between. The CDR3 runs to 13 residues. The germline V gene has CDR1 SGHTA and CDR2 FQGNSA. CDR3 loop: CASSLEARQPQHF. In DNA, the CDR3 is TGTGCCAGCAGCTTGGAGGCCCGACAGCCCCAGCATTTT.

This clone was found a few times. The chain joins TRBV7-8 to TRBJ1-1, with 8 nucleotides matching TRBD1. After removal of 1 base from V and 5 bases from J, the junction contained 6 bases not matched to a gene. The CDR3 totals 15 residues. Germline V gene sequence: CDR1 SGHVS, CDR2 FQNEAQ. The CDR3 DNA reads as TGTGCCAGCAGCTTAGTAACAGGGGGGCGGACTGAAGCTTTCTTT. Protein product: CASSLVTGGRTEAFF.

This clone was counted once. V is TRBV27 and J is TRBJ2-7, with 7 bases matching TRBD1. The CDR3 sequence is 14 residues long. J lost 3 bases, V lost 4 bases, and 6 bases had no gene match. Germline V gives CDR1 MNHEY, CDR2 SMNVEV (reference sequence). The CDR3 DNA reads TGTGCCAGCAGTTCCTTCGACAGGGACTACGAGCAGTACTTC. This encodes CASSSFDRDYEQYF.

Note on this clone: This sample includes further DNA sequences coding for the same CDR3. This rearrangement joins TRBV9 to TRBJ1-3; no definite D call. This CDR3 spans 15 amino acids. In germline, CDR1 is SGDLS, CDR2 YYNGEE. V was shortened by 0 bases and J by 0 bases, with 7 bases between the two germline ends. CDR3 sequence (DNA): TGTGCCAGCAGCGTAGACAGTTTCTCTGGAAACACCATATATTTT. Translating it yields CASSVDSFSGNTIYF. The full variable domain, its missing parts supplied by reference TRBV9 and TRBJ1-3, is DSGVTQTPKHLITATGQRVTLRCSPRSGDLSVYWYQQSLDQGLQFLIQYYNGEERAKGNILERFSAQQFPDLHSELNLSSLELGDSALYFCASSVDSFSGNTIYFGEGSWLTVV.

The V and J genes are TRBV7-7 and TRBJ2-2, with a weak D call TRBD1 (6 bases). V was shortened by 5 bases and J by 6 bases, with 10 bases between the two germline ends. The CDR3 is 13 residues long. Germline assignment: CDR1 SSHAT and CDR2 FNYEAQ (reference sequence). CDR3 residues: CASSPNRAGELFF. DNA for the CDR3: TGTGCCAGCAGCCCAAACAGGGCCGGGGAGCTGTTTTTT.

CDR3 amino acids: CASSLAGGTEAFF. DNA of the CDR3: TGTGCCAGCAGCCTCGCAGGTGGCACTGAAGCTTTCTTT. The chain couples TRBV3-1 (or the pseudogene TRBV3-2) to TRBJ1-1, with unresolved D. Germline V lookup: CDR1 LGHDT, CDR2 YNNKEL (reference sequence). Trimming left V 4 bases short and J 4 bases short, with 10 bases between. CDR3 length equals 13 residues.

The chain recombines TRBV2 with TRBJ1-5; D gene uncertain. V was pared by 8 bases and J by 2 bases, with 7 bases between. The CDR3 extends over 12 amino acids. The V gene's germline CDR1 is SNHLY and CDR2 FYNNEI. In nucleotides, the CDR3 is TGTGCCAGCGACCAGGGCAATCAGCCCCAGCATTTT. Translated, it gives CASDQGNQPQHF. The full variable domain, its missing parts supplied by reference TRBV2 and TRBJ1-5, is EPEVTQTPSHQVTQMGQEVILRCVPISNHLYFYWYRQILGQKVEFLVSFYNNEISEKSEIFDDQFSVERPDGSNFTLKIRSTKLEDSAMYFCASDQGNQPQHFGDGTRLSIL.

The chain combines TRBV5-4 with TRBJ2-3; 7 nucleotides match TRBD1. J lost 4 bases, V lost 0 bases, and 5 bases had no gene match. The CDR3 has 15 residues. Germline V gene data show CDR1 as SGHNT and CDR2 as YYREEE (reference sequence). CDR3 residues: CASSLGITGADTQYF. The CDR3 DNA reads as TGTGCCAGCAGCTTGGGAATTACAGGGGCAGATACGCAGTATTTT.

Here the CDR3 reads CASSPNQGTGGEQYF. The CDR3 DNA reads as TGTGCCAGCTCACCAAATCAGGGGACAGGCGGAGAGCAGTACTTC. V gene TRBV18 combines with J gene TRBJ2-7; 8 nucleotides match TRBD1. CDR3 size: 15 residues. Germline CDR1 reads KGHSH; CDR2 reads LQKENI. Unmatched junction bases numbered 10, after V lost 2 bases and J lost 7 bases.

This clone turned up a few times. The J gene is TRBJ1-2, the V gene TRBV19, with 7 bases that match TRBD1. Trimming cost V 6 bases and J 10 bases; bases outside gene matches: 11. The V gene's germline CDR1 is LNHDA and CDR2 SQIVND (reference sequence). This CDR3 region has 13 residues. The CDR3 nucleotides are TGTGCCAGTAGCCTCACCGGGACAGATTACTACACCTTC. This encodes CASSLTGTDYYTF. Filled out from reference TRBV19 and TRBJ1-2, the complete variable domain reads DGGITQSPKYLFRKEGQNVTLSCEQNLNHDAMYWYRQDPGQGLRLIYYSQIVNDFQKGDIAEGYSVSREKKESFPLTVTSAQKNPTAFYLCASSLTGTDYYTFGSGTRLTVV.

This clone was seen a handful of times. V and J are TRBV27 and TRBJ2-7; no clear D gene. Germline-derived CDR1 and CDR2 are MNHEY and SMNVEV (reference sequence). The CDR3 contains 14 residues. The V end was cut by 0 bases, the J end by 5 bases, with 11 bases between. The CDR3 is CASSLSSSLDEQYF. CDR3 nucleotide sequence: TGTGCCAGCAGTTTATCGAGTTCCCTAGACGAGCAGTACTTC.

The V and J genes are TRBV19 and TRBJ2-7, with 9 bases that match TRBD1. The V segment lost 6 bases and the J segment 2 bases; nucleotides outside the gene matches: 8. This CDR3 region has 15 residues. Germline assignment: CDR1 LNHDA and CDR2 SQIVND (reference sequence). For the CDR3, the DNA is TGTGCCAGTAGGCTACGGACAGGGGAAGCCTACGAGCAGTACTTC. It yields the protein CASRLRTGEAYEQYF.

The chain employs TRBV30 and TRBJ2-7; 7 bases map to TRBD1. The CDR3 covers 13 residues. The V gene's germline CDR1 is GTSNPN and CDR2 SVGIG (reference sequence). J lost 6 bases, V lost 2 bases, and 7 bases had no gene match. The CDR3 loop reads CAWSKTTGFEQYF. The CDR3 bases are TGTGCCTGGAGTAAAACGACAGGGTTCGAGCAGTACTTC.

The rearrangement links TRBV28 to TRBJ1-5; D might be TRBD1 (5 bases). The CDR3 runs to 13 residues. Germline-derived CDR1 and CDR2 are MDHEN and SYDVKM. Trimming pared 7 bases from V and 0 bases from J, leaving 7 bases between. The DNA of the CDR3 is TGTGCCAGCACAAGGGGTAGCAATCAGCCCCAGCATTTT. Amino acid sequence: CASTRGSNQPQHF.